This is a list of T cell receptor beta chains from one sample in a study of blood T cell repertoires in COVID-19. Profiling relied on immunoSEQ multiplex PCR, and the TCRdb table lists in-frame clones only, not all of them. The table shows approximately 58,000 clones, with 70% to 85% occurring only once. Sequenced input: peripheral blood. The receptors come from a woman between 55 and 75 years old with acute or convalescent COVID-19. CDR3s include the opening cysteine and the closing phenylalanine or tryptophan. Each record gives: clone size, CDR3 length, V gene, J gene, D gene, CDR3 DNA, CDR3 protein. A D gene is named only where the DNA matches it firmly. Some rows mark clone size as missing; the rest say once, few, many or name a class of expanded clone.

-,16,TRBV12-1,TRBJ1-3,-,TGTGCCAGCAGCTTCACAGGGGAATTTTCTGGAAACACCATATATTTT,CASSFTGEFSGNTIYF
-,14,TRBV5-6,TRBJ1-6,-,TGTGCCAGCAGCTGGGCGGGACTTAATTCACCCCTCCACTTT,CASSWAGLNSPLHF
-,13,TRBV29-1,TRBJ2-7,-,TGCAGCGTTGAGGGTCAGGGATCAGGTGAGCAGTACTTC,CSVEGQGSGEQYF
-,17,TRBV7-9,TRBJ1-2,-,TGTGCCAGCAGCCCGTCAGCCGCGCAGGGAGGTAACTATGGCTACACCTTC,CASSPSAAQGGNYGYTF
-,15,TRBV25-1,TRBJ2-7,TRBD2,TGTGCCAGCAGCGCCGGGACTAGCGGGGGCCACGAGCAGTACTTC,CASSAGTSGGHEQYF
few,13,TRBV7-9,TRBJ1-1,-,TGTGCCAGCAGCTTAGCCGGGAGAATTGGAGCTTTCTTT,CASSLAGRIGAFF
once,16,TRBV2,TRBJ1-4,TRBD1,TGTGCCAGCAGCCGACTCCCGACAGGGTCTAATGAAAAACTGTTTTTT,CASSRLPTGSNEKLFF
-,14,TRBV5-4,TRBJ1-2,TRBD1,TGTGCCAGCAGCTTGGATCCAGGGGGTCTCGGCTACACCTTC,CASSLDPGGLGYTF
-,14,TRBV5-1,TRBJ1-1,-,TGCGCCAGCAGCTTGTTTCCGGGGAGCACTGAAGCTTTCTTT,CASSLFPGSTEAFF
-,15,TRBV11-2,TRBJ1-2,-,TGTGCCAGCAGCTTAGATCCTCGGGCAGGGGATGGCTACACCTTC,CASSLDPRAGDGYTF
once,15,TRBV27,TRBJ1-6,-,TGTGCCAGCAGTCCCCTACAGGGTTTCGGGTCACCCCTCCACTTT,CASSPLQGFGSPLHF
-,14,TRBV7-9,TRBJ2-7,TRBD1,TGTGCCAGCAGCTCGGAGACAGGGTCCTACGAGCAGTACTTC,CASSSETGSYEQYF
-,13,TRBV5-6,TRBJ2-7,TRBD1,TGTGCCAGCAGCCCGGACAGGGACCACGAGCAGTACTTC,CASSPDRDHEQYF
few,14,TRBV19,TRBJ1-5,-,TGTGCCAGTAGTTGGGGGGGAAGCAATCAGCCCCAGCATTTT,CASSWGGSNQPQHF
-,16,TRBV6-4,TRBJ2-2,TRBD1,TGTGCCAGCAGTGGCGACAGGGACGGAGGCACCGGGGAGCTGTTTTTT,CASSGDRDGGTGELFF
-,14,TRBV20-1,TRBJ1-2,TRBD1,TGCAGTGCTAGTGACAGGGGAGTTAAGTATGGCTACACCTTC,CSASDRGVKYGYTF
-,15,TRBV3-1/TRBV3-2,TRBJ1-4,TRBD1,TGTGCCAGCAGCCGCCGGGGCAGGGGGGATGAAAAACTGTTTTTT,CASSRRGRGDEKLFF
once,15,TRBV2,TRBJ2-1,TRBD1,TGTGCCACCTCCTTGACAGGGGGCAGCTACAATGAGCAGTTCTTC,CATSLTGGSYNEQFF
-,13,TRBV7-9,TRBJ1-3,TRBD1,TGTGCCGGGAGGACAGGGTCAGGAAACACCATATATTTT,CAGRTGSGNTIYF
-,18,TRBV5-6,TRBJ1-1,TRBD1,TGTGCCAGCAGTTATAGAGGGCAACAGGGGCTTTTAGACACTGAAGCTTTCTTT,CASSYRGQQGLLDTEAFF
-,15,TRBV7-6,TRBJ2-2,TRBD1,TGTGCCAGCAGCTTTGCAGGGGGCAACACCGGGGAGCTGTTTTTT,CASSFAGGNTGELFF
once,15,TRBV7-9,TRBJ2-1,TRBD2,TGTGCCAGCAGCTTACTAGCGGGGGGGACCAATGAGCAGTTCTTC,CASSLLAGGTNEQFF
-,14,TRBV3-1/TRBV3-2,TRBJ1-3,-,TGTGCCAGCAGCCAGAGGCTAGAGGGAAACACCATATATTTT,CASSQRLEGNTIYF
-,14,TRBV2,TRBJ2-2,TRBD1,TGTGCCAGCAGTGAAGGACAGGGGATCGGGGAGCTGTTTTTT,CASSEGQGIGELFF
-,14,TRBV15,TRBJ2-1,TRBD1,TGTGCCACCAGCAGGTCAGACAGGGTAAATGAGCAGTTCTTC,CATSRSDRVNEQFF
-,17,TRBV4-1,TRBJ2-3,-,TGCGCCAGCAGCCAAGAGCAGTGGGGGGGCCCTCGGGATACGCAGTATTTT,CASSQEQWGGPRDTQYF
-,14,TRBV9,TRBJ1-1,-,TGTGCCAGCAGCGCAGGGTCCATCCTCACTGAAGCTTTCTTT,CASSAGSILTEAFF
few,14,TRBV5-1,TRBJ1-2,TRBD1,TGCGCCAGCAGCTCGGGACAGGGAAACGCTGGCTACACCTTC,CASSSGQGNAGYTF
-,14,TRBV18,TRBJ2-3,TRBD2,TGTGCCAGCTCACCCCTCGGGGGGAAGGATACGCAGTATTTT,CASSPLGGKDTQYF
-,15,TRBV5-1,TRBJ1-4,TRBD1,TGCGCCAGCCGTAACGGGGACAGATATAATGAAAAACTGTTTTTT,CASRNGDRYNEKLFF
-,16,TRBV5-5,TRBJ2-5,-,TGTGCCAGCAGCTTGGATCCGGGGGGCAGGCAAGAGACCCAGTACTTC,CASSLDPGGRQETQYF
-,11,TRBV29-1,TRBJ2-5,-,TGCAGCGTTGCGGCGGTCGAGACCCAGTACTTC,CSVAAVETQYF
-,16,TRBV10-3,TRBJ1-1,TRBD1,TGTGCCACCTTAGCCGGGACAGGGGCAGGTGGGGTTGAAGCTTTCTTT,CATLAGTGAGGVEAFF
-,15,TRBV5-1,TRBJ2-7,TRBD2,TGCGCCAGCAGCCCGGGGGGGATGGACGGGATCGAGCAGTACTTC,CASSPGGMDGIEQYF
-,16,TRBV3-1/TRBV3-2,TRBJ2-1,TRBD2,TGTGCCAGCAGCCAAGATTCTAGCGGGGGGCCCAATGAGCAGTTCTTC,CASSQDSSGGPNEQFF
-,16,TRBV11-3,TRBJ1-5,TRBD1,TGTGCCAGCAGCTTCTTCCCGGGACAGAGCAATCAGCCCCAGCATTTT,CASSFFPGQSNQPQHF
-,15,TRBV18,TRBJ2-3,TRBD2,TGTGCCAGCTCACCGCCCCAGCCAACTAGCGGGGGGAAGTATTTT,CASSPPQPTSGGKYF
-,12,TRBV12-3/TRBV12-4,TRBJ1-4,-,TGTGCCAGCAGTCAAACTCTTGAAAAACTGTTTTTT,CASSQTLEKLFF
few,14,TRBV6-6,TRBJ1-6,-,TGTGCCAGCAGATGGACAGATTTTAATTCACCCCTCCACTTT,CASRWTDFNSPLHF
-,13,TRBV14,TRBJ2-2,-,TGTGCCAGCAGCCAAGTCCTATCCGGGGAGCTGTTTTTT,CASSQVLSGELFF
-,16,TRBV24-1,TRBJ1-2,TRBD1,TGTGCCACCAGTGACGAAAGGACAGGTGCGAACTATGGCTACACCTTC,CATSDERTGANYGYTF
-,15,TRBV7-9,TRBJ2-7,-,TGTGCCAGCAGCCTCGGGACGGGGGGCCCCTACGAGCAGTACTTC,CASSLGTGGPYEQYF
-,16,TRBV18,TRBJ2-3,TRBD2,TGTGCCAGCTCACAGTCCGCGACTAGCTCAACAGATACGCAGTATTTT,CASSQSATSSTDTQYF
-,14,TRBV9,TRBJ2-1,-,TGTGCCAGCAGTTTCGGGCAGGGGAGCAATGAGCAGTTCTTC,CASSFGQGSNEQFF
-,14,TRBV5-1,TRBJ2-7,-,TGCGCCAGCAGCTGGGAACAGGGGAGGTACGAGCAGTACTTC,CASSWEQGRYEQYF
-,16,TRBV27,TRBJ1-4,TRBD1,TGTGCCAGCAGTCCCCGACAGGGGGCGCACAATGAAAAACTGTTTTTT,CASSPRQGAHNEKLFF
-,14,TRBV11-2,TRBJ1-6,-,TGTGCCAGCAGCCCAGGGGTTAATAATTCACCCCTCCACTTT,CASSPGVNNSPLHF
-,13,TRBV6-5,TRBJ1-1,TRBD1,TGTGCCAGCAGCACGGACAGGGTGGCTGAAGCTTTCTTT,CASSTDRVAEAFF
-,15,TRBV19,TRBJ1-5,-,TGTGCCAGTAGTCTCGGCAGGCTAAACAATCAGCCCCAGCATTTT,CASSLGRLNNQPQHF
-,14,TRBV27,TRBJ2-5,TRBD2,TGTGCCAGCAGTTCGACTAGCGGGGAGGAGACCCAGTACTTC,CASSSTSGEETQYF
-,13,TRBV9,TRBJ1-2,-,TGTGCCAGCAGCGCTAGTGGCCCCTATGGCTACACCTTC,CASSASGPYGYTF
-,18,TRBV4-1,TRBJ1-1,TRBD1,TGCGCCAGCAGCCAAGAGTCCCAAGGACGGACAGGGATCACTGAAGCTTTCTTT,CASSQESQGRTGITEAFF
once,15,TRBV5-1,TRBJ2-3,-,TGCGCCAGCAGCTTGGGGCAGGGTTATGGAGATACGCAGTATTTT,CASSLGQGYGDTQYF
-,11,TRBV12-3/TRBV12-4,TRBJ1-4,-,TGTGCCAGCAGTTTCGGTGAAAAACTGTTTTTT,CASSFGEKLFF